The T cell receptor beta chain described here comes from a study of blood T cell repertoires in COVID-19. Per the study methods: How many nucleated cells were present was estimated from reference gene primer amplification. Sequencing was performed with immunoSEQ multiplex PCR; in TCRdb, only in-frame clones are kept and a portion is missing. The V and J calls and clone size come from that table; D and trimming were worked out from the DNA. The sample comprises 200,000 to 250,000 clones, approximately 80% of which are singletons, and under 10% rests with the top ten. CDR1 and CDR2 (germline): LGHDT, YNNKEL (reference sequence). V was pared by 1 base and J by 4 bases, with 10 bases between. The CDR3 sequence is 14 residues long.

The chain is built from TRBV3-1 (or the pseudogene TRBV3-2) and TRBJ2-5; possibly TRBD1 for D (5 bases). The sequenced sample consisted of peripheral blood. The sequence was collected from a woman aged 80 or older with COVID-19, enrolled during active disease. CDR3 bases: TGTGCCAGCAGCCAAGGGGGCGGTCGAGAGACCCAGTACTTC. It encodes CASSQGGGRETQYF.